Shown below are 21 T cell receptor beta chains from a single sample sequenced in a study of T cell responses to AZD1222 COVID-19 vaccine (dated by TCRdb to the early 2020s). This specimen's time point label, per the study, means: baseline before first vaccination. The library was prepared using the immunoSEQ multiplex PCR assay. TCRdb re-hosts the immuneACCESS table, in-frame sequences only. Its copies lack some clones; in the studies checked, an unresolved V gene accounts for under half of them, and the cause for the rest is not known. This sample comprises around 130,000 clones, around 91% of them detected only once. The biggest ten clones account for around 3.1% of the sample. The sample here was peripheral blood, taken on day 0 of AZD1222 vaccination. These TCRs come from an adult in good health.

The chain uses TRBV2 and TRBJ2-7; perhaps TRBD1 as D (5 bases). The CDR3 loop spans 14 amino acids. V lost 4 bases and J lost 3, with 13 bases in between. CDR1 and CDR2 from the germline V gene are SNHLY and FYNNEI. The CDR3 sequence is CASSVQGKFYEQYF. As DNA, the CDR3 is TGTGCCAGCAGTGTCCAGGGAAAGTTCTACGAGCAGTACTTC.

This clone showed up just a few times. The rearrangement links TRBV30 to TRBJ1-1; TRBD1 agrees at 11 bases. The length of the CDR3 is 16 residues. Germline V gene data show CDR1 as GTSNPN and CDR2 as SVGIG (reference sequence). Unmatched junction bases numbered 6, after V lost 0 bases and J lost 3 bases. The CDR3 protein is CAWSVPGTGGDTEAFF. CDR3 in DNA: TGTGCCTGGAGTGTACCCGGGACAGGGGGGGACACTGAAGCTTTCTTT.

The rearrangement uses TRBV7-6 and TRBJ2-7; TRBD1 matches 8 bases. V shed 1 base, J shed 2 bases, and the junction held 4 bases outside the gene matches. The CDR3 spans 15 residues. Per the germline V gene, CDR1 is SGHVS and CDR2 is FNYEAQ. The CDR3 is CASSLDRDRPYEQYF. CDR3 sequence (DNA): TGTGCCAGCAGCTTAGATCGGGACAGGCCCTACGAGCAGTACTTC. The full variable domain, its missing parts supplied by reference TRBV7-6 and TRBJ2-7, is GAGVSQSPRYKVTKRGQDVALRCDPISGHVSLYWYRQALGQGPEFLTYFNYEAQQDKSGLPNDRFSAERPEGSISTLTIQRTEQRDSAMYRCASSLDRDRPYEQYFGPGTRLTVT.

The gene calls are TRBV9 and TRBJ1-3, with D possibly matching TRBD1 (5 bases). The CDR3 is made up of 14 amino acids. Germline assignment: CDR1 SGDLS and CDR2 YYNGEE. Trimming stripped 4 bases from V and 7 bases from J, with 15 bases between. CDR3 bases: TGTGCCAGCAGCCCTCGTCACTCAGGGAACACCATATATTTT. Amino acid sequence: CASSPRHSGNTIYF.

This chain links TRBV30 with TRBJ2-7; 11 nucleotides agree with TRBD2. From germline, CDR1 is GTSNPN and CDR2 SVGIG (reference sequence). V lost 0 bases to trimming and J lost 2 bases; unmatched junction nucleotides: 0. This CDR3 comprises 14 residues. The CDR3 sequence is CAWSVLAGAYEQYF. CDR3 in DNA: TGTGCCTGGAGTGTACTAGCGGGAGCCTACGAGCAGTACTTC.

V and J are TRBV5-4 and TRBJ2-1, with D perhaps TRBD1 (5 bases). CDR1 and CDR2 from the germline V gene are SGHNT and YYREEE (reference sequence). Trimming removed 6 bases from V and 2 bases from J, with 12 bases in between. This CDR3 comprises 14 residues. CDR3 sequence reads: CASTQGGTYNEQFF. The DNA for the CDR3 is TGTGCCAGCACCCAGGGTGGAACCTACAATGAGCAGTTCTTC.

J is TRBJ1-4 and V is TRBV9; D perhaps matches TRBD1 (5 bases). This CDR3 is built from 15 residues. Germline CDR1 is SGDLS and CDR2 is YYNGEE. V lost 1 base and J lost 7, with 14 bases in between. The CDR3 spells CASSVRDDGGEKLFF. The CDR3 DNA reads as TGTGCCAGCAGCGTACGGGACGATGGAGGTGAAAAACTGTTTTTT.

This chain connects TRBV5-1 to TRBJ1-2, with a possible D match to TRBD1 (5 bases). CDR1 and CDR2 from the germline V gene are SGHRS and YFSETQ. V shed 0 bases and J shed 1 base, with 16 bases lying between them. CDR3 length: 17 amino acids. The CDR3 region is CASSLASPGTLNYGYTF. CDR3 coding DNA: TGCGCCAGCAGCTTGGCCTCACCAGGGACCCTTAACTATGGCTACACCTTC.

Ten or more counts support this clone. The V call is TRBV5-1, the J call TRBJ2-7; D possibly uses TRBD1 or TRBD2 (6 bases each). This CDR3 region has 15 residues. Trimming left V 4 bases short and J 1 base short, with 15 bases between. The germline V gene encodes CDR1 SGHRS and CDR2 YFSETQ. CDR3 protein: CASSPVKGGSYEQYF. DNA of the CDR3: TGCGCCAGCAGCCCGGTTAAGGGGGGTTCCTACGAGCAGTACTTC.

Only one count was recorded for this clone. The V and J genes are TRBV4-1 and TRBJ2-3, with 9 bases aligning to TRBD1. Germline V lookup: CDR1 MGHRA, CDR2 YSYEKL. The CDR3 length is 16 residues. V gave up 0 bases and J gave up 0 bases; unmatched junction bases: 1. This CDR3 reads CASSQDGTGSTDTQYF. The CDR3, as DNA: TGCGCCAGCAGCCAAGATGGGACAGGGAGCACAGATACGCAGTATTTT.

With regard to this clone: An end of the junction differs from the germline gene, which may be a read error. This chain connects TRBV7-6 to TRBJ2-7; TRBD2 agrees at 12 bases. The CDR3 loop spans 17 amino acids. The germline V gene has CDR1 SGHVS and CDR2 FNYEAQ. In DNA form, the CDR3 reads TGTGCCAGCAGCCCCGGGAGACTAGCGGGGGTCTCCCACGAGCAGTACTTC. Translation: CASSPGRLAGVSHEQYF.

Note on this clone: The identical CDR3 is also encoded by other nucleotide sequences in the sample. This chain links TRBV4-1 with TRBJ2-3; either TRBD1 or TRBD2 may supply D (6 bases each). V gave up 1 base and J gave up 1 base, with 12 bases separating them. The CDR3 totals 16 residues. Germline assignment: CDR1 MGHRA and CDR2 YSYEKL. The chain's CDR3 is CASSQVGGGRTDTQYF. CDR3 sequence (DNA): TGCGCCAGCAGCCAAGTGGGTGGGGGGCGCACAGATACGCAGTATTTT.

The chain combines TRBV30 with TRBJ2-3; 7 nucleotides match TRBD2. This CDR3 spans 11 amino acids. CDR1 is GTSNPN, CDR2 SVGIG, per germline (reference sequence). V lost 8 bases, J lost 7 bases, and 6 bases stayed unmatched. Written as DNA, the CDR3 is TGTGCCGGTTTGACTAGCAATACGCAGTATTTT. Amino acid sequence: CAGLTSNTQYF.

This clone has just one count. This sequence joins TRBV10-3 and TRBJ1-5; no clear D gene. The CDR3 contains 14 residues. In germline, CDR1 is ENHRY, CDR2 SYGVKD. The V and J ends lost 11 bases and 1 base respectively, with 15 bases between them. The CDR3 protein is CAVSGLGSNQPQHF. DNA of the CDR3: TGTGCCGTGTCAGGCCTCGGGAGCAATCAGCCCCAGCATTTT.

This chain joins TRBV7-8 and TRBJ1-5; D possibly corresponds to TRBD1 (5 bases). V was cut by 4 bases and J by 9 bases, with 22 bases left in between. Germline V CDR1 and CDR2: SGHVS, FQNEAQ. This CDR3 has 16 amino acids. This CDR3 reads CASSSSDRQLIRPQHF. CDR3 nucleotides: TGTGCCAGCAGCTCATCCGACAGACAGCTTATCCGGCCCCAGCATTTT.

This clone was detected a few times. At one boundary the junction diverges from the germline segment, which might be a read error. This chain uses TRBV18 with TRBJ1-6; tentative D call: TRBD1 (5 bases). The CDR3 totals 14 residues. Germline V lookup: CDR1 KGHSH, CDR2 LQKENI. CDR3 protein: CASSPQEYNSPLHF. Here the CDR3 DNA reads TGTGCCAGCTCGCCACAGGAGTATAATTCACCCCTCCACTTT.

The count of this clone is one. The J gene is TRBJ2-5, the V gene TRBV4-3; D gene ambiguous. The CDR3 contains 13 residues. CDR1 is LGHNA and CDR2 is YSLEER in the germline V gene. V lost 0 bases and J lost 5, with 7 bases in between. The CDR3 loop is CASSQDSRETQYF. The CDR3 DNA reads as TGCGCCAGCAGCCAAGACAGCCGGGAGACCCAGTACTTC.

The chain is built from TRBV27 and TRBJ1-3, with D unclear. Trimming removed 3 bases from V and 0 bases from J, with 6 bases in between. CDR1 is MNHEY and CDR2 is SMNVEV in the germline V gene (reference sequence). The length of the CDR3 is 14 residues. CDR3 sequence: CASSFRASGNTIYF. The CDR3 DNA reads as TGTGCCAGCAGTTTTCGGGCCTCTGGAAACACCATATATTTT.

This chain joins TRBV12-3 or TRBV12-4 and TRBJ2-7; D gene unclear. The length of the CDR3 is 13 residues. Trimming took 3 bases from V and 5 from J, leaving 11 bases between them. In nucleotides, the CDR3 is TGTGCCAGCAGTTTCGGGTACGCGGACGAGCAGTACTTC. The encoded protein is CASSFGYADEQYF.

The rearrangement joins TRBV4-2 to TRBJ2-2; D gene uncertain. Looked up from germline, CDR1 is LGHNA and CDR2 is YNFKEQ. With 4 bases removed from V and 6 bases from J, the gap between germline ends came to 18 bases. CDR3 size: 16 residues. The CDR3 is CASSPSKWLGAGELFF. For the CDR3, the DNA is TGTGCCAGCAGCCCGAGCAAGTGGCTCGGTGCCGGGGAGCTGTTTTTT.

CDR3 sequence reads: CASSPTGGSGNTIYF. DNA of the CDR3: TGTGCCAGCAGCCCAACAGGGGGCTCTGGAAACACCATATATTTT. This chain connects TRBV5-5 to TRBJ1-3, with 8 bases identical to TRBD1. Germline V lookup: CDR1 SGHKS, CDR2 YYEKEE (reference sequence). V gave up 4 bases and J gave up 0 bases; unmatched junction bases: 3. The CDR3 contains 15 residues.